These 20 T cell receptor beta chains were all obtained from the same sample, sequenced in a study of cytomegalovirus exposure and HLA in healthy donors. The primer mix had 60 Vbeta and 13 Jbeta primers. Clones were sequenced by immunoSEQ multiplex PCR, and TCRdb holds only the in-frame ones, with some missing. Of some 200,000 clones listed, over 75% were seen once; the top ten hold over 5.5%. Sequencing was carried out using PBMCs. The source is a man in his forties in good health and CMV-seropositive.

This clone turned up a few times. The chain employs TRBV7-6 and TRBJ2-7; D gene ambiguous. Trimming took off 5 bases at V and 1 base at J, with 15 bases between the two ends. The CDR3 covers 15 residues. Per the germline V gene, CDR1 is SGHVS and CDR2 is FNYEAQ. DNA for the CDR3: TGTGCCAGCAGCCCAGGCCTTACGGTGTCCTACGAGCAGTACTTC. Translating gives CASSPGLTVSYEQYF.

This clone was found once. This chain joins TRBV6-6 and TRBJ2-7; TRBD1 aligns across 10 bases. This CDR3 is built from 14 residues. Per germline, CDR1 MNHNY and CDR2 SVGAGI (reference sequence). V lost 6 bases, J lost 3 bases, and 5 bases stayed unmatched. The CDR3 loop reads CASRETGGYYEQYF. The CDR3, as DNA: TGTGCCAGCAGGGAGACAGGGGGCTACTACGAGCAGTACTTC.

The chain is built from TRBV6-4 and TRBJ1-3, with D unclear. Trimming pared 2 bases from V and 8 bases from J, leaving 19 bases between. The CDR3 is made up of 16 amino acids. CDR1 and CDR2 (germline): MRHNA, SNTAGT. The CDR3 here is CASSDQAGRTGDTIYF. The CDR3 nucleotides are TGTGCCAGCAGTGACCAAGCTGGAAGGACTGGCGACACCATATATTTT.

This chain connects TRBV9 to TRBJ2-5; 7 bases are shared with TRBD1. The V segment lost 2 bases and the J segment 2 bases; nucleotides outside the gene matches: 3. This CDR3 contains 14 residues. Germline V gene data show CDR1 as SGDLS and CDR2 as YYNGEE. CDR3 in amino acids: CASSVQGQQETQYF. The DNA for the CDR3 is TGTGCCAGCAGCGTGCAGGGACAGCAAGAGACCCAGTACTTC.

The rearrangement links TRBV7-9 to TRBJ1-5; the D gene is possibly TRBD1 (5 bases). Trimming removed 3 bases from V and 4 bases from J, with 16 bases in between. Per the germline V gene, CDR1 is SEHNR and CDR2 is FQNEAQ (reference sequence). The CDR3 is 16 residues long. This chain's CDR3 is CASSFWGGLQNQPQHF. The CDR3 nucleotides are TGTGCCAGCAGCTTTTGGGGGGGACTCCAGAATCAGCCCCAGCATTTT.

This sequence joins TRBV5-1 and TRBJ2-2; D is perhaps TRBD1 (6 bases). The germline V gene encodes CDR1 SGHRS and CDR2 YFSETQ. This CDR3 comprises 16 residues. The V end was cut by 3 bases, the J end by 3 bases, with 15 bases between. CDR3 in amino acids: CASSWVHRADTGELFF. The DNA for the CDR3 is TGCGCCAGCAGCTGGGTACACAGGGCGGACACCGGGGAGCTGTTTTTT. The full variable domain, with the rest looked up from reference TRBV5-1 and TRBJ2-2, is KAGVTQTPRYLIKTRGQQVTLSCSPISGHRSVSWYQQTPGQGLQFLFEYFSETQRNKGNFPGRFSGRQFSNSRSEMNVSTLELGDSALYLCASSWVHRADTGELFFGEGSRLTVL.

J is TRBJ1-2 and V is TRBV9, with 9 nucleotides matching TRBD1. J lost 5 bases, V lost 4 bases, and 9 bases had no gene match. The length of the CDR3 is 15 residues. Germline CDR1 and CDR2: SGDLS and YYNGEE. This CDR3 reads CASSLPGQGSYGYTF. The DNA for the CDR3 is TGTGCCAGCAGCCTTCCGGGACAGGGTAGTTATGGCTACACCTTC.

In DNA, the CDR3 is TGTGCCAGCAGTTCCCCCCGAGGTGGGCGCCTAGCGAGCGAGCAGTACTTC. It translates to CASSSPRGGRLASEQYF. This chain links TRBV28 with TRBJ2-7; TRBD2 is a possible D gene (6 bases). Germline-derived CDR1 and CDR2 are MDHEN and SYDVKM. This CDR3 spans 17 amino acids. Trimming pared 4 bases from V and 6 bases from J, leaving 25 bases between.

This clone was recorded only once. V and J are TRBV5-4 and TRBJ1-5; TRBD1 might be the D (6 bases). The CDR3 has 14 amino acids. The V end lost 4 bases, the J end lost 5 bases, and 13 bases lay between the germline ends. Germline V gene data show CDR1 as SGHNT and CDR2 as YYREEE (reference sequence). The CDR3 sequence: CASSAGGPDQPQHF. In DNA form, the CDR3 reads TGTGCCAGCAGCGCGGGGGGGCCAGATCAGCCCCAGCATTTT.

This clone was recorded a few times. CDR3: CAVSRLDNSPLHF. The DNA of the CDR3 is TGTGCCGTTTCCCGTCTTGATAATTCACCCCTCCACTTT. The chain recombines TRBV10-3 with TRBJ1-6; D is unclear. Trimming took off 11 bases at V and 5 bases at J, with 13 bases between the two ends. CDR1 ENHRY and CDR2 SYGVKD come from the germline V gene. The CDR3 has 13 amino acids.

The gene calls are TRBV7-9 and TRBJ1-1, with D hard to call. V lost 5 bases and J lost 0, with 10 bases in between. Germline V gene sequence: CDR1 SEHNR, CDR2 FQNEAQ (reference sequence). The CDR3 is 14 amino acids. The CDR3 region has the DNA TGTGCCAGCAGCGTACGCCAGGTGAACACTGAAGCTTTCTTT. Encoded protein: CASSVRQVNTEAFF.

The chain links TRBV2 to TRBJ1-5; 8 bases align to TRBD1. Trimming at V came to 6 bases and at J to 1 base, leaving 11 bases not matched to a gene. Germline lookup yields CDR1 SNHLY and CDR2 FYNNEI. The CDR3 runs to 17 residues. CDR3 in amino acids: CASRGDRRTPSNQPQHF. The CDR3 DNA reads as TGTGCCAGCAGGGGGGACAGGCGAACACCCAGCAATCAGCCCCAGCATTTT.

The chain couples TRBV4-3 to TRBJ2-7; D might be TRBD1 (5 bases). Germline values: CDR1 LGHNA, CDR2 YSLEER. V was cut by 2 bases and J by 3 bases, with 11 bases left in between. This CDR3 contains 14 residues. CDR3 amino acids: CASSQSQGNYEQYF. The CDR3 DNA sequence: TGCGCCAGCAGCCAAAGCCAGGGTAACTACGAGCAGTACTTC.

The chain carries TRBV5-8 and TRBJ1-1; 10 nucleotides align to TRBD1. Germline assignment: CDR1 SGHTS and CDR2 YDEGEE. J was trimmed by 4 bases and V by 4 bases; bases with no gene match: 7. This CDR3 contains 15 residues. DNA of the CDR3: TGTGCCAGCAGCCCTGACAGGGGGCTAGGCACTGAAGCTTTCTTT. Translating it yields CASSPDRGLGTEAFF.

This chain connects TRBV7-3 to TRBJ2-1, with 9 bases matching TRBD2. The CDR3 has 16 residues. Germline lookup yields CDR1 SGHTA and CDR2 FQGTGA. V was pared by 5 bases and J by 11 bases, with 16 bases of the junction left unmatched. The CDR3 here is CASSIPTGGGAAKQFF. The CDR3 coding sequence is TGTGCCAGCAGCATTCCTACTGGCGGGGGGGCCGCCAAGCAGTTCTTC.

The genes are TRBV7-3 and TRBJ2-5, with TRBD1 matching over 8 bases. Germline lookup yields CDR1 SGHTA and CDR2 FQGTGA. The V segment lost 2 bases and the J segment 3 bases; nucleotides outside the gene matches: 5. This CDR3 is 15 amino acids long. CDR3: CASSLFPDREETQYF. In DNA, the CDR3 is TGTGCCAGCAGCTTATTCCCGGACAGGGAAGAGACCCAGTACTTC.

This chain connects TRBV28 to TRBJ1-5, with D perhaps TRBD1 (6 bases). The CDR3 consists of 15 residues. Per germline, CDR1 MDHEN and CDR2 SYDVKM. Trimming took off 2 bases at V and 1 base at J, with 9 bases between the two ends. CDR3 DNA sequence: TGTGCCAGCAGTTTAATGCAGGGGAGCAATCAGCCCCAGCATTTT. This translates into CASSLMQGSNQPQHF.

This chain joins TRBV29-1 and TRBJ1-5; D might be TRBD1 (5 bases). CDR3 size: 12 residues. Germline CDR1 is SQVTM and CDR2 is ANQGSEA. The germline V and J ends were trimmed by 6 bases and 3 bases, with 9 bases remaining between them. CDR3 nucleotides: TGCAGCGTCCAGGGAACCAATCAGCCCCAGCATTTT. This codes for CSVQGTNQPQHF.

CDR3 loop: CASSSGTNLFTLHF. The CDR3 nucleotides read TGTGCCAGCAGCTCCGGGACTAACCTTTTCACCCTCCACTTT. The gene calls are TRBV9 and TRBJ1-6; TRBD1 is a possible D gene (5 bases). Between the trimmed V and J ends, which lost 4 bases and 14 bases, there was a span of 19 bases. The CDR3 extends over 14 amino acids. Germline V gene data show CDR1 as SGDLS and CDR2 as YYNGEE.

The chain couples TRBV19 to TRBJ1-6; 8 nucleotides line up with TRBD1. The germline V gene encodes CDR1 LNHDA and CDR2 SQIVND (reference sequence). With V trimmed by 7 bases and J by 6 bases, 11 bases remained unmatched. This CDR3 is built from 16 residues. The CDR3 loop reads CASNPRRTGFNSPLHF. The CDR3 coding sequence is TGTGCCAGTAACCCCCGGCGGACAGGGTTTAATTCACCCCTCCACTTT.